The 8 T cell receptor beta chains below were found in one sample sequenced in a study of persistence of HIV-infected CD4 T cells. These receptors lack a known antigen. This was the immunoSEQ version 4 assay in survey mode. Data came from immunoSEQ multiplex PCR; TCRdb stores just in-frame clones and leaves some out. The table lists about 40,000 clones, approximately 80% of them singletons. Overlapping HIV-1 Gag 15-mer peptides at 1 ug per peptide per mL were used. Memory cells lacking CD40L and CD69 with high CD45RO were sorted. The sample here was CD4+ T cells sorted from PBMCs after roughly 18-hour stimulation, taken from a patient who received antiretroviral therapy. Receptors originate from an adult man with HIV who was CMV-seropositive.

The chain links TRBV30 to TRBJ2-6, with D perhaps matching TRBD1 or TRBD2 (5 bases each). This CDR3 spans 17 amino acids. Germline values: CDR1 GTSNPN, CDR2 SVGIG (reference sequence). The V end was cut by 1 base, the J end by 0 bases, with 13 bases between. The CDR3 here is CAWSGGGLFSGANVLTF. The CDR3, as DNA: TGTGCCTGGAGTGGGGGCGGACTGTTCTCTGGGGCCAACGTCCTGACTTTC. The complete variable domain, with remaining parts taken from reference TRBV30 and TRBJ2-6, reads SQTIHQWPATLVQPVGSPLSLECTVEGTSNPNLYWYRQAAGRGLQLLFYSVGIGQISSEVPQNLSASRPQDRQFILSSKKLLLSDSGFYLCAWSGGGLFSGANVLTFGAGSRLTVL.

This rearrangement joins TRBV6-5 to TRBJ2-7; the match to TRBD1 covers 8 bases. With V trimmed by 5 bases and J by 2 bases, 8 bases remained unmatched. There are 15 residues in the CDR3. Germline CDR1 and CDR2: MNHEY and SVGAGI. The CDR3: CASSRQGSRPYEQYF. As DNA, the CDR3 is TGTGCCAGCAGTCGACAGGGGAGTAGGCCCTACGAGCAGTACTTC.

The V gene is TRBV27, the J gene TRBJ1-2, with 9 nucleotides matching TRBD1. With 5 bases clipped from V and 9 bases from J, the junction kept 7 bases outside the gene matches. The CDR3 has 13 residues. The germline V gene has CDR1 MNHEY and CDR2 SMNVEV (reference sequence). DNA for the CDR3: TGTGCCAGCAGTCCCGGGACAGGGACAAGCTACACCTTC. Protein product: CASSPGTGTSYTF.

The chain employs TRBV7-2 and TRBJ1-1; D is unclear. This CDR3 has 15 amino acids. The V end was cut by 1 base, the J end by 5 bases, with 14 bases between. Germline-derived CDR1 and CDR2 are SGHTA and FQGNSA. This CDR3 is CASSLEGQVGTEAFF. As DNA, the CDR3 is TGTGCCAGCAGCTTAGAAGGGCAGGTAGGGACTGAAGCTTTCTTT. The whole variable domain, filled in from reference TRBV7-2 and TRBJ1-1, reads GAGVSQSPSNKVTEKGKDVELRCDPISGHTALYWYRQSLGQGLEFLIYFQGNSAPDKSGLPSDRFSAERTGGSVSTLTIQRTQQEDSAVYLCASSLEGQVGTEAFFGQGTRLTVV.

The chain employs TRBV28 and TRBJ2-1; perhaps D is TRBD1 or TRBD2 (9 bases each). V lost 6 bases, J lost 4 bases, and 25 bases lay in between. From germline, CDR1 is MDHEN and CDR2 SYDVKM. The length of the CDR3 is 18 residues. CDR3 amino acids: CASRRTGATSGGYNEQFF. In DNA form, the CDR3 reads TGTGCCAGCAGAAGGACAGGGGCGACTAGCGGAGGTTACAATGAGCAGTTCTTC.

The rearrangement joins TRBV14 to TRBJ1-6, with D hard to call. Trimming stripped 0 bases from V and 7 bases from J, with 16 bases between. The germline V gene has CDR1 SGHDN and CDR2 FVKESK. This CDR3 spans 17 amino acids. DNA for the CDR3: TGTGCCAGCAGCCAAGATACGAGGGTAGGTAGCAATTCACCCCTCCACTTT. It is translated as CASSQDTRVGSNSPLHF.

The rearrangement links TRBV4-2 to TRBJ2-3, with D perhaps matching TRBD2 (5 bases). Germline CDR1 is LGHNA and CDR2 is YNFKEQ. The ends were cut back, 0 bases at V and 1 base at J, with 17 bases in the middle. This CDR3 has 18 amino acids. The CDR3 protein is CASSQDLASGSRTDTQYF. The CDR3 DNA is TGTGCCAGCAGCCAAGATTTGGCTTCGGGATCCCGCACAGATACGCAGTATTTT.

Only a few counts were recorded for this clone. The CDR3 DNA reads as TGCAGTGCTAGTCGGGGTAACTATGGCTACACCTTC. Translating it yields CSASRGNYGYTF. The V and J genes are TRBV20-1 and TRBJ1-2, with D uncertain. With 3 bases removed from V and 1 base from J, the gap between germline ends came to 6 bases. Germline V gene sequence: CDR1 DFQATT, CDR2 SNEGSKA (reference sequence). This CDR3 has 12 amino acids.